These 12 T cell receptor beta chains originate from one sample sequenced in a study of blood T cell repertoires in COVID-19. TCRdb's table, derived via immunoSEQ multiplex PCR, lists solely in-frame clones and lacks some. The profile shows under 350,000 clones, roughly 91% of them singletons. Specimen: PBMCs or T cells enriched from blood (not recorded which). The receptors come from an older woman who had recovered from COVID-19.

The CDR3 DNA reads TGCGCCAGCAGCCCTTCCGGGGGAACTGAAGCTTTCTTT. Its protein is CASSPSGGTEAFF. The chain is built from TRBV5-1 and TRBJ1-1; the D gene is possibly TRBD1 (5 bases). The V gene's germline CDR1 is SGHRS and CDR2 YFSETQ. The CDR3 consists of 13 residues. Trimming removed 4 bases from V and 5 bases from J, with 12 bases in between.

The CDR3 region has the DNA TGTGCCAGCCGGGAGGGGGGGCCAGAGACCCAGTACTTC. Translating gives CASREGGPETQYF. The chain joins TRBV2 to TRBJ2-5, with 8 bases lining up with TRBD2. The CDR3 has 13 residues. Germline loops: CDR1 SNHLY, CDR2 FYNNEI. V was clipped by 8 bases and J by 4 bases; unmatched bases: 6.

This clone occurred a few times. The chain employs TRBV5-6 and TRBJ2-7; possible D gene TRBD2, 5 bases. The V end was cut by 0 bases, the J end by 4 bases, with 8 bases between. The CDR3 consists of 13 residues. Germline V gene sequence: CDR1 SGHDT, CDR2 YYEEEE. CDR3 nucleotides: TGTGCCAGCAGCTTGGACCCGGGGTACGAGCAGTACTTC. It is translated as CASSLDPGYEQYF. Drawing the rest from reference TRBV5-6 and TRBJ2-7, the complete variable domain is DAGVTQSPTHLIKTRGQQVTLRCSPKSGHDTVSWYQQALGQGPQFIFQYYEEEERQRGNFPDRFSGHQFPNYSSELNVNALLLGDSALYLCASSLDPGYEQYFGPGTRLTVT.

This chain links TRBV7-9 with TRBJ1-5; possibly TRBD1 for D (6 bases). Germline V gene lookup returns CDR1 SEHNR and CDR2 FQNEAQ (reference sequence). This CDR3 has 13 residues. The V and J ends lost 5 bases and 5 bases respectively, with 10 bases between them. CDR3 sequence reads: CASSPSGDQPQHF. The CDR3 DNA follows: TGTGCCAGCAGCCCCTCAGGGGATCAGCCCCAGCATTTT.

The gene calls are TRBV5-4 and TRBJ2-3; 9 bases agree with TRBD2. Germline values: CDR1 SGHNT, CDR2 YYREEE (reference sequence). V shed 3 bases and J 0 bases; nucleotides not matched to a gene: 5. The CDR3 has 16 amino acids. CDR3 in DNA: TGTGCCAGCAGCTCCACCGGGACTAGCAGCACAGATACGCAGTATTTT. It translates to CASSSTGTSSTDTQYF. Looking up the rest from reference TRBV5-4 and TRBJ2-3 gives the full variable domain: ETGVTQSPTHLIKTRGQQVTLRCSSQSGHNTVSWYQQALGQGPQFIFQYYREEENGRGNFPPRFSGLQFPNYSSELNVNALELDDSALYLCASSSTGTSSTDTQYFGPGTRLTVL.

The chain employs TRBV7-3 and TRBJ2-3, with 13 positions matching TRBD2. The CDR3 contains 16 residues. With V trimmed by 4 bases and J by 4 bases, 5 bases remained unmatched. Germline values: CDR1 SGHTA, CDR2 FQGTGA. CDR3 amino acids: CASSYRLAGGADTQYF. For the CDR3, the DNA is TGTGCCAGCAGCTATAGACTAGCGGGAGGAGCAGATACGCAGTATTTT.

This sequence joins TRBV4-2 and TRBJ2-1; unclear D gene. Trimming shortened V by 0 bases and J by 10 bases, and 10 bases separated the two germline ends. Looked up from germline, CDR1 is LGHNA and CDR2 is YNFKEQ. The CDR3 is 13 amino acids. In nucleotides, the CDR3 is TGTGCCAGCAGCCAAGAAAAGAGCAAGGAGCAGTTCTTC. This encodes CASSQEKSKEQFF.

The chain combines TRBV5-1 with TRBJ1-2, with D possibly being TRBD1 (5 bases). With 4 bases removed from V and 3 bases from J, the gap between germline ends came to 7 bases. Germline assignment: CDR1 SGHRS and CDR2 YFSETQ. The CDR3 has 12 amino acids. For the CDR3, the DNA is TGCGCCAGCAGCCAACAGGACTATGGCTACACCTTC. It yields the protein CASSQQDYGYTF.

This chain links TRBV5-1 with TRBJ1-4; TRBD1 matches 9 bases. Germline V CDR1 and CDR2: SGHRS, YFSETQ. V dropped 0 bases and J dropped 7; count of bases not matched to a gene: 7. The CDR3 has 16 amino acids. CDR3 nucleotide sequence: TGCGCCAGCAGCTTGGGTGACAGGGGGTATAGTGAAAAACTGTTTTTT. This encodes CASSLGDRGYSEKLFF.

This chain joins TRBV24-1 and TRBJ2-6; 7 nucleotides agree with TRBD1. With V trimmed by 9 bases and J by 2 bases, 0 bases remained unmatched. The CDR3 covers 13 residues. Per the germline V gene, CDR1 is KGHDR and CDR2 is SFDVKD. The CDR3 region is CATGTAGANVLTF. Here the CDR3 DNA reads TGTGCCACCGGGACAGCTGGGGCCAACGTCCTGACTTTC.

This clone was detected once. The CDR3 nucleotides are TGTGCCAGCAGCGCACAGGGGTTTGCAGAGACCCAGTACTTC. Translating gives CASSAQGFAETQYF. V usage is TRBV11-3 and J usage is TRBJ2-5; TRBD1 matches 7 bases. CDR1 and CDR2 from the germline V gene are SGHNT and YENEEA. Trimming cost V 5 bases and J 4 bases; bases outside gene matches: 7. The CDR3 sequence is 14 residues long.

The rearrangement joins TRBV7-9 to TRBJ2-3; 12 nucleotides match TRBD2. This CDR3 has 18 residues. Germline-derived CDR1 and CDR2 are SEHNR and FQNEAQ (reference sequence). The ends lost 5 bases at V and 3 bases at J; junction bases unmatched: 12. The CDR3 sequence: CASSPGLAGPQGTDTQYF. CDR3 bases: TGTGCCAGCAGCCCGGGACTAGCGGGTCCCCAAGGGACAGATACGCAGTATTTT.